This TCR beta chain was identified during a study of CD8+ T cells in alopecia areata. RNA extraction and reverse transcription yielded cDNA as sequencing template. TCRdb's table, derived via immunoSEQ multiplex PCR, lists solely in-frame clones and lacks some. The sample has hundreds of thousands of clones; about three fifths are singletons. Germline-derived CDR1 and CDR2 are KGHSH and LQKENI. Trimming cost V 1 base and J 1 base, with 10 bases left between them. This CDR3 contains 15 residues. Study-level findings and limits: Alphabeta T cells residing in normal skin are also sequenced in scalp samples. Clonality in lesional scalp, especially alopecia totalis/universalis, exceeded that of normal scalp.

The treatment: oral pan-JAK inhibitor, 5-10 mg twice daily. Of note for this clone: What it binds is unknown.

The TCR comes from a human donor with alopecia areata. The sequences come from CD4+ T cells sorted from blood, collected at week 52, from a patient treated with tofacitinib. This rearrangement joins TRBV18 to TRBJ2-5; TRBD1 might be the D (5 bases). The CDR3 loop is CASSPLQTAQETQYF. CDR3 coding DNA: TGTGCCAGCTCACCACTCCAGACAGCCCAAGAGACCCAGTACTTC.